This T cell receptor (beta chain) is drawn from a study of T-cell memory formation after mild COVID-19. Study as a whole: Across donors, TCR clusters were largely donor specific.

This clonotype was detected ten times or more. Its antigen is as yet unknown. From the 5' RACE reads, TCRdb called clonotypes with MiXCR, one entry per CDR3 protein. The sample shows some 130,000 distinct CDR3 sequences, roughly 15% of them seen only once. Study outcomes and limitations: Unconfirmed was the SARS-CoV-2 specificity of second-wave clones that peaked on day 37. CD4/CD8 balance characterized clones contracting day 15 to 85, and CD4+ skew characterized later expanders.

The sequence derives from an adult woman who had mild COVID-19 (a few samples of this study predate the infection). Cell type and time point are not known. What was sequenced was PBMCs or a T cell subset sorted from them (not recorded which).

CDR3 bases: TGCAGTGCCGCGCTAGCGGGAGGTGGAGGGACGCAGTATTTT. Translated, it gives CSAALAGGGGTQYF. V usage is TRBV20-1 and J usage is TRBJ2-3, with 11 bases lining up with TRBD2. CDR1 and CDR2 from the germline V gene are DFQATT and SNEGSKA (reference sequence). CDR3 length equals 14 residues. V dropped 6 bases and J dropped 9; count of bases not matched to a gene: 11.